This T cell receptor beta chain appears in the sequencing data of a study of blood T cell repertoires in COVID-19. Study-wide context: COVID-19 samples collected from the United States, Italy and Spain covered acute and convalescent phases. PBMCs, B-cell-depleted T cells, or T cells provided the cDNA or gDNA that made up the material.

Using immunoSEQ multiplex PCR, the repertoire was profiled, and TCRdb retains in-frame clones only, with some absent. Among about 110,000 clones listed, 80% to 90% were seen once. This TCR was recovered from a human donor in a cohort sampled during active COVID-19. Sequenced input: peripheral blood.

This CDR3 is CASSWAGNLGSGNTIYF. The CDR3 DNA sequence: TGCGCCAGCAGCTGGGCCGGGAACCTAGGCTCTGGAAACACCATATATTTT. The chain employs TRBV5-1 and TRBJ1-3; D remains ambiguous. This CDR3 contains 17 residues. Germline CDR1 is SGHRS and CDR2 is YFSETQ. The V end was cut by 3 bases, the J end by 0 bases, with 16 bases between.